The present TCR beta chain was sequenced within a study of control samples from healthy donors and cancer patients. Produced via immunoSEQ multiplex PCR; TCRdb's table is partial and in-frame only. The data show about 46,000 clones, about nine tenths seen once. Per the germline V gene, CDR1 is SGDLS and CDR2 is YYNGEE. Trimming stripped 3 bases from V and 5 bases from J, with 9 bases between. This CDR3 is built from 13 residues. The sequencing input was PBMCs. The sequence derives from a man aged 45 to 65 with head and neck cancer. The chain recombines TRBV9 with TRBJ2-1; D gene ambiguous. The DNA of the CDR3 is TGTGCCAGCAGCGAGGCTTCGGACAATGAGCAGTTCTTC. Residues: CASSEASDNEQFF.